The source of this T cell receptor (beta chain) is a study of cytomegalovirus exposure and HLA in healthy donors. Study findings and constraints: In an earlier analysis, most TCR beta V segments were productive about 87% or about 30% of the time. Sequencing depth across donors, presence/absence analyses assumed, was roughly uniform.

The PCR employed 60 Vbeta primers together with 13 Jbeta primers. TCRdb's table, derived via immunoSEQ multiplex PCR, lists solely in-frame clones and lacks some. The repertoire consists of some 77,000 clones, with around 79% occurring once and the leading ten covering 22%. The CDR3 is made up of 13 amino acids. Per the germline V gene, CDR1 is ENHRY and CDR2 is SYGVKD. V was trimmed by 8 bases and J by 5 bases, leaving 13 bases between them. Turning to this clone: Antigen unknown.

The rearrangement joins TRBV10-3 to TRBJ2-1; maybe TRBD2 (6 bases). The sequenced material came from PBMCs. The sequence was collected from a woman aged 40 to 49 in good health and CMV-seropositive. CDR3 sequence: CAIRSGANNEQFF. In nucleotides, the CDR3 is TGTGCCATCCGGTCGGGAGCCAACAATGAGCAGTTCTTC.